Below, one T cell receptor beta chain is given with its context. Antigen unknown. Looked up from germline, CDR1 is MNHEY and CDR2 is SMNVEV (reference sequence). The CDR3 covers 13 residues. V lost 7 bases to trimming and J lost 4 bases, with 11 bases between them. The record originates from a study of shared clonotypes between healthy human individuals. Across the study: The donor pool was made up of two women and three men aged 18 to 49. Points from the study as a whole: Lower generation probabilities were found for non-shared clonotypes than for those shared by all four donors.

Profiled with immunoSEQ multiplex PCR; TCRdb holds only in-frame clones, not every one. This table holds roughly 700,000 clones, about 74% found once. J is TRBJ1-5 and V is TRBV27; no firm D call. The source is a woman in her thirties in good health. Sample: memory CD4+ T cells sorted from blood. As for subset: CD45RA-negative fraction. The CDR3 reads CASKMATNQPQHF. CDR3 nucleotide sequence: TGTGCCAGCAAAATGGCCACGAATCAGCCCCAGCATTTT.